Below are 3 T cell receptor beta chains sequenced from a single sample in a study of blood T cells in healthy people across ages (dated by TCRdb to the mid-2010s). Libraries were built with 5' RACE. Instrument used: Illumina HiSeq 2500. A second about 7 to 11 cycle PCR used a sample-barcoded 5' primer and a J-beta primer mix. TCRdb reanalyzed the raw reads on its own, using fastp at Q25 for trimming and MiXCR for clone calling, and kept in-frame beta chains. Rows are combined by CDR3 protein, so each entry shows the most common genes and DNA. This sample lists about 1.8 million distinct CDR3 sequences; around 50% were detected once. The ten largest clones capture approximately 2.1% of the sample. The source material was blood. The receptors shown here come from a woman in her thirties or forties in good health.

This clonotype was observed a few times. One junction end disagrees with the germline gene, perhaps due to a read error. This rearrangement joins TRBV7-2 to TRBJ2-6, with TRBD1 matching over 8 bases. Germline lookup yields CDR1 SGHTA and CDR2 FQGNSA. There are 20 residues in the CDR3. This CDR3 is CASSLTIRTGPGSGASVLTF. In DNA form, the CDR3 reads TGTGCCAGCAGCTTAACTATTAGGACAGGGCCGGGCTCTGGGGCCAGCGTCCTGACTTTC.

In this sample, this clonotype turned up a few times. The chain has TRBV7-2 and TRBJ2-7, with D maybe TRBD1 (6 bases). Per the germline V gene, CDR1 is SGHTA and CDR2 is FQGNSA. The CDR3 spans 13 residues. V was pared by 4 bases and J by 6 bases, with 13 bases between. Here the CDR3 DNA reads TGTGCCAGCAGCTCACAGGGTGACGGCGAGCAGTACTTC. Its protein product is CASSSQGDGEQYF. Looking up the rest from reference TRBV7-2 and TRBJ2-7 gives the full variable domain: GAGVSQSPSNKVTEKGKDVELRCDPISGHTALYWYRQSLGQGLEFLIYFQGNSAPDKSGLPSDRFSAERTGGSVSTLTIQRTQQEDSAVYLCASSSQGDGEQYFGPGTRLTVT.

This clonotype occurred a few times. The gene calls are TRBV9 and TRBJ1-6; D remains unclear. The CDR3 contains 14 residues. The germline gives CDR1 SGDLS, CDR2 YYNGEE. V lost 0 bases and J 8 bases, leaving 9 bases between the germline ends. The CDR3 nucleotides are TGTGCCAGCAGCGTAGACGCCGGGGATTCACCCCTCCACTTT. As protein: CASSVDAGDSPLHF.